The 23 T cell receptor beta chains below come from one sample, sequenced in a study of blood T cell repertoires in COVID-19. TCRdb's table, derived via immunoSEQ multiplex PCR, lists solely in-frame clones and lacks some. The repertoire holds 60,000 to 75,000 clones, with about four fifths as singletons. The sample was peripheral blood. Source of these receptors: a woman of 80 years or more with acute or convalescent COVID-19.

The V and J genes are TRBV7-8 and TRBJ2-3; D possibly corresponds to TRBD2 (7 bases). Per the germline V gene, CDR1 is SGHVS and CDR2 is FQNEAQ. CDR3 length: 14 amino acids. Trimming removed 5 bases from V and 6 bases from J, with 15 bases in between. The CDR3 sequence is CASSPHRGADTQYF. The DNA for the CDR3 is TGTGCCAGCAGCCCCCACCGGGGGGCCGATACGCAGTATTTT.

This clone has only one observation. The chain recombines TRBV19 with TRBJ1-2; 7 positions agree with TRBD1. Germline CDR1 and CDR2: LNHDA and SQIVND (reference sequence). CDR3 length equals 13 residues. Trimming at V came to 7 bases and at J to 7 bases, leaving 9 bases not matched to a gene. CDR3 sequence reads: CASIMTGRSGYTF. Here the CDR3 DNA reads TGTGCCAGTATCATGACAGGGCGCAGTGGCTACACCTTC. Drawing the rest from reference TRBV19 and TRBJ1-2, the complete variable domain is DGGITQSPKYLFRKEGQNVTLSCEQNLNHDAMYWYRQDPGQGLRLIYYSQIVNDFQKGDIAEGYSVSREKKESFPLTVTSAQKNPTAFYLCASIMTGRSGYTFGSGTRLTVV.

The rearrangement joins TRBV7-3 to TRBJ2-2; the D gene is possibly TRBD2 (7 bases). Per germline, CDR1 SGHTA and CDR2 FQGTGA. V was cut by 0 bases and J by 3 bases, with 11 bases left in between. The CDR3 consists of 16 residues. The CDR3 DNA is TGTGCCAGCAGCTTAACGGACGGGGGGCACACCGGGGAGCTGTTTTTT. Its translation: CASSLTDGGHTGELFF. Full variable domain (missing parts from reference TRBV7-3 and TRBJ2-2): GAGVSQTPSNKVTEKGKYVELRCDPISGHTALYWYRQSLGQGPEFLIYFQGTGAADDSGLPNDRFFAVRPEGSVSTLKIQRTERGDSAVYLCASSLTDGGHTGELFFGEGSRLTVL.

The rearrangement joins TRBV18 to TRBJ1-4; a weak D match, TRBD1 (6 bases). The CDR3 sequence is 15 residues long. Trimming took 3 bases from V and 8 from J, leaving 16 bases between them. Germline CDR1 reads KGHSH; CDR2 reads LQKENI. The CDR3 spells CASSPAGMQGEKLFF. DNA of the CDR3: TGTGCCAGCTCACCCGCCGGGATGCAGGGGGAAAAACTGTTTTTT.

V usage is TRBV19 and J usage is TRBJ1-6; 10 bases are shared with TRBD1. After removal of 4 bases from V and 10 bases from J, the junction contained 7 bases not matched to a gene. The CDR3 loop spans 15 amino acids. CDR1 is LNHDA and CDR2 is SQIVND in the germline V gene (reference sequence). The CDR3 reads CASSNQGQGQSPLHF. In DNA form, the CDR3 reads TGTGCCAGTAGTAATCAGGGACAGGGGCAGTCACCCCTCCACTTT.

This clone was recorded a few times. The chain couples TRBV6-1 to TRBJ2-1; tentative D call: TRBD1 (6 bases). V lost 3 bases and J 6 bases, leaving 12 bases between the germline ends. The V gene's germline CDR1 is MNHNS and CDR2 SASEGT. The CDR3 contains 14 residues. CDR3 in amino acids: CASSEVTGFNEQFF. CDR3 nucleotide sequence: TGTGCCAGCAGTGAGGTAACAGGGTTCAATGAGCAGTTCTTC.

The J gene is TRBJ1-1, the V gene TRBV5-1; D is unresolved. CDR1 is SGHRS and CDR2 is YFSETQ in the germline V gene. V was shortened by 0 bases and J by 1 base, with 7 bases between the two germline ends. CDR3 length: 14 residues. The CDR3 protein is CASSLVAGNTEAFF. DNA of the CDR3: TGCGCCAGCAGCTTGGTGGCTGGGAACACTGAAGCTTTCTTT.

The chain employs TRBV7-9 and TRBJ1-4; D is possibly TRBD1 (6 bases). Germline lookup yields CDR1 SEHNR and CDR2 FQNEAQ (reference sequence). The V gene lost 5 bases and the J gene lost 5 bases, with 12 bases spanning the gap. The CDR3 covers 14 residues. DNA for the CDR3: TGTGCCAGCAGCACTACAGGGTTAAATGAAAAACTGTTTTTT. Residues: CASSTTGLNEKLFF.

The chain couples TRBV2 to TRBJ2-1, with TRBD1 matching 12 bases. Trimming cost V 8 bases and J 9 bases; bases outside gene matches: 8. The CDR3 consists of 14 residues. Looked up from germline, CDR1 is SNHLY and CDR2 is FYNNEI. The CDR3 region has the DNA TGTGCCAGCCAAAGGGGACAGGGGGCAGTTGAGCAGTTCTTC. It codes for CASQRGQGAVEQFF.

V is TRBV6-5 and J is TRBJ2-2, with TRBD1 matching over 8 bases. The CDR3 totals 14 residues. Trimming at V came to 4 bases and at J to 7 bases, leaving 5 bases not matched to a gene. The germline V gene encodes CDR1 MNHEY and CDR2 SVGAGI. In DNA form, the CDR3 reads TGTGCCAGCAGTTTAGCAGGGGGCGGCGGGGAGCTGTTTTTT. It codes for CASSLAGGGGELFF.

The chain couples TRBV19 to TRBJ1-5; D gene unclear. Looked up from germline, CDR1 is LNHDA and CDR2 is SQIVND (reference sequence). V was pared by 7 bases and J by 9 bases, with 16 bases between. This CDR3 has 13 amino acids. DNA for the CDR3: TGTGCCAGTACCCCCTATTTGCGGGGGCCCCAGCATTTT. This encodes CASTPYLRGPQHF.

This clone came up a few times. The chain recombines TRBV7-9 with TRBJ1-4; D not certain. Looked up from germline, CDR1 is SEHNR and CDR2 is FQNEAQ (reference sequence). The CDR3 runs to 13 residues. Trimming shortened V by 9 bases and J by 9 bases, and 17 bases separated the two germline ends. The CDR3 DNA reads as TGTGCCAGTATAGGACCTTGGGAGAAAAAACTGTTTTTT. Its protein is CASIGPWEKKLFF.

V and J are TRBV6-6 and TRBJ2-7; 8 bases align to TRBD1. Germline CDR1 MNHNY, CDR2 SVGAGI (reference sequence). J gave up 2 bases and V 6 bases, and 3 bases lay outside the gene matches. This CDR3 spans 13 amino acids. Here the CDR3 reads CASSRGPTYEQYF. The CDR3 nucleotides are TGTGCCAGCAGCAGGGGGCCCACCTACGAGCAGTACTTC.

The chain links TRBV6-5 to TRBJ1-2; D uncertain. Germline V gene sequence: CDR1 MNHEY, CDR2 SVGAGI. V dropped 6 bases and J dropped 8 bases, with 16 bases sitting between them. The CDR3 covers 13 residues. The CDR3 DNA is TGTGCCAGCAGGGGCAGCCCGGCGGGGGGCTACACCTTC. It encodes CASRGSPAGGYTF.

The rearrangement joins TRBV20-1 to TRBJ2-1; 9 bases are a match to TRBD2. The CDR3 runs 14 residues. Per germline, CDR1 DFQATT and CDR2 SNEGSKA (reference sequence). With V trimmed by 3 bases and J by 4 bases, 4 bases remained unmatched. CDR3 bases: TGCAGTGCTAGTAGCGGGGGTTTATACAATGAGCAGTTCTTC. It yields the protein CSASSGGLYNEQFF.

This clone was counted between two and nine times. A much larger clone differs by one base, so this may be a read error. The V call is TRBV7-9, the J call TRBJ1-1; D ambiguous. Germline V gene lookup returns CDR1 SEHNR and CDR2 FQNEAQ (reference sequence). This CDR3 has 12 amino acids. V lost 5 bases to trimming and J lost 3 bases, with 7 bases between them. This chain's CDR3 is CASSPRDTEAFF. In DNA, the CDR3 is TGTGCCAGCAGCCCCCGGGACACTGAAGCTTTCTTT.

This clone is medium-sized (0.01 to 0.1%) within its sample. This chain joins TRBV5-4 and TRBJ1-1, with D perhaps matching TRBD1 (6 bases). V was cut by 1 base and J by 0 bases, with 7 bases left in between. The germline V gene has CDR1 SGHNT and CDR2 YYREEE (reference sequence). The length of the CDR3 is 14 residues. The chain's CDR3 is CASSLRDMNTEAFF. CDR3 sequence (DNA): TGTGCCAGCAGCTTGCGGGACATGAACACTGAAGCTTTCTTT.

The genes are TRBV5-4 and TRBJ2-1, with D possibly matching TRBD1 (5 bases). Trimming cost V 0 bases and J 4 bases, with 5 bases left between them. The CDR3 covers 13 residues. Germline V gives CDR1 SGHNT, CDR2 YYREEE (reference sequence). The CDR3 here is CASSLGQYNEQFF. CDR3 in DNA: TGTGCCAGCAGCTTGGGACAGTACAATGAGCAGTTCTTC.

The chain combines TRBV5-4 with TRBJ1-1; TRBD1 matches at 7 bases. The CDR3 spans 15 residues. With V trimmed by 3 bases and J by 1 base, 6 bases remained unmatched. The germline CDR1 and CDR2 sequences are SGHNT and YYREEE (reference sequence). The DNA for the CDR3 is TGTGCCAGCAGCTACCGACAGGGAGCGAACACTGAAGCTTTCTTT. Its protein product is CASSYRQGANTEAFF.

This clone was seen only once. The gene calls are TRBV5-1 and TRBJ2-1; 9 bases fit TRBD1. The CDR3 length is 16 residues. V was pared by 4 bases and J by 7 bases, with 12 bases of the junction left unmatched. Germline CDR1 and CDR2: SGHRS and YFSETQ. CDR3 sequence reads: CASSGRGRDRENEQFF. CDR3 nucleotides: TGCGCCAGCAGCGGACGTGGTCGGGACAGGGAAAATGAGCAGTTCTTC.

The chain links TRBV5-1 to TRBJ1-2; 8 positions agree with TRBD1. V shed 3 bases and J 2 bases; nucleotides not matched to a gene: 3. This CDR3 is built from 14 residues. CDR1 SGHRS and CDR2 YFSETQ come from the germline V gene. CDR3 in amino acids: CASSSGQGNYGYTF. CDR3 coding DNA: TGCGCCAGCAGCTCAGGACAGGGCAACTATGGCTACACCTTC.

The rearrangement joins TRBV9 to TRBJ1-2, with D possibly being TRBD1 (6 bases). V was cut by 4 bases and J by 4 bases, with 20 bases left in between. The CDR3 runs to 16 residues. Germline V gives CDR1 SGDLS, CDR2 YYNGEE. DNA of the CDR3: TGTGCCAGCAGCCGTCAAGATGGGGGCTTAGGCTATGGCTACACCTTC. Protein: CASSRQDGGLGYGYTF.

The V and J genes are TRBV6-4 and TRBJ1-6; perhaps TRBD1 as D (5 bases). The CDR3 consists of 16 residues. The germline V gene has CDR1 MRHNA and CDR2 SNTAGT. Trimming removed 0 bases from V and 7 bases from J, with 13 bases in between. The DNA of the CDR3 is TGTGCCAGCAGTGACTCCGGGCAGGGAGGCAATTCACCCCTCCACTTT. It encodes CASSDSGQGGNSPLHF.